This TCR beta chain was captured by sequencing in a study of T cells in Graves' hyperthyroidism and ophthalmopathy. It was RNA transcripts that yielded the amplified TCR beta CDR3 regions. During a first-round RT-PCR of the TCR CDR3, the HTBI primer set was used. MiXCR, applied by TCRdb to the multiplex PCR reads, yields one record per CDR3 protein. The sample shows fewer than 350,000 distinct CDR3 sequences, 13% of them seen only once. This clonotype was seen ten or more times. Its antigen remains unidentified. Trimming stripped 5 bases from V and 8 bases from J, with 27 bases between. CDR1 and CDR2 from the germline V gene are SGHAT and FQNNGV. This CDR3 spans 18 amino acids. General study findings and limits: Using 13 V-J features, a model discriminated ophthalmopathy from stable hyperthyroidism.

The gene calls are TRBV11-2 and TRBJ2-2; D is unresolved. The TCR sequence derives from a woman aged 25 to 39 with Graves' hyperthyroidism that later progressed to Graves' ophthalmopathy. The sample consisted of blood. The DNA of the CDR3 is TGTGCCAGCAGCAGGACCGGGCAGGCAAGCTTCCTACGGGGGGAGCTGTTTTTT. It yields the protein CASSRTGQASFLRGELFF.